This T cell receptor beta chain was documented in a study of blood T cells in healthy people across ages. A second roughly 6 to 11 cycle PCR used barcoded and J-beta primers. TCRdb redid the calling of the 5' RACE reads with MiXCR, one entry per CDR3 protein. The sample has about 1.6 million distinct CDR3 sequences; roughly 30% are singletons. Input material: blood. This sequence originates from a woman aged 30 to 39 in good health.

The DNA of the CDR3 is TGTGCCAGCAGCGTAGTTGCGGGAGGTTTAGGGAATGAGCAGTACTTC. As protein: CASSVVAGGLGNEQYF. The genes are TRBV9 and TRBJ2-5; 8 bases are a match to TRBD2. The CDR3 has 16 residues. The germline V gene encodes CDR1 SGDLS and CDR2 YYNGEE. Trimming removed 0 bases from V and 11 bases from J; junction bases left unmatched: 15.